The clone carrying this T cell receptor beta chain was recorded at least ten times. The antigen is unknown. The source of the sample is a study of spatial heterogeneity in lung cancer. Findings and limits, study-wide: At tumor resection, ubiquitous expanded TCRs were detected in blood more often than later.

As for time point: sample taken at primary tumor resection. Whole RNA came from tumor, nontumor lung or frozen PBMC and was sequenced without being sorted. The cohort: around 79 early-stage, untreated non-small cell lung cancer patients. TCR cDNA molecules were tagged individually, and each one carried a unique molecular identifier. TCRdb called the 5' RACE reads again in MiXCR, with one record for every CDR3 protein. The data contain about 15,000 distinct CDR3 sequences, 7.5% to 8.5% of them seen just once; the ten biggest clones take up 25% to 40%. The receptor comes from a female donor with early-stage non-small cell lung cancer. This specimen was PBMCs, taken at surgery.

In DNA form, the CDR3 reads TGCGCCAGCAGCCTGGACGGGCGGGGGACTTCCCCTTATGGCTACACCTTC. Protein: CASSLDGRGTSPYGYTF. The chain joins TRBV5-1 to TRBJ1-2; weak D call: TRBD1 (5 bases). The CDR3 covers 17 residues. Trimming cost V 4 bases and J 5 bases, with 24 bases left between them. The germline V gene has CDR1 SGHRS and CDR2 YFSETQ.